This T cell receptor beta chain was found in a study of vaccination and CD4 T cells after COVID-19. Background on the study: A median of roughly 97 days (range 35 to 161) separated diagnosis from post-COVID sampling.

Each CDR3 protein gets one entry after TCRdb re-called the PCR reads with MiXCR. The repertoire has roughly 19,000 distinct CDR3 sequences, just over 60% of them found once; the top ten carry roughly 1.1%. This specimen was CD4+ T cells from blood, taken after SARS-CoV-2 vaccination. This sequence originates from a human donor who had recovered from COVID-19.

CDR3 bases: TGCAGTGCCACTGCCGGGACAGTTGCAACTAATGAAAAACTGTTTTTT. The encoded protein is CSATAGTVATNEKLFF. V is TRBV20-1 and J is TRBJ1-4; the match to TRBD1 covers 7 bases. V dropped 6 bases and J dropped 0; count of bases not matched to a gene: 10. CDR3 size: 16 residues. Germline CDR1 and CDR2: DFQATT and SNEGSKA (reference sequence).